What follows are 29 T cell receptor beta chains derived from one specimen sequenced in a study of blood T cell repertoires in COVID-19. The protocol was immunoSEQ multiplex PCR, while the TCRdb copy is restricted to in-frame clones and leaves out a portion. This table holds some 230,000 clones, roughly 84% found once. Sequencing was carried out using peripheral blood. These receptors were obtained from a woman in her fifties or sixties with acute or convalescent COVID-19.

The chain carries TRBV6-6 and TRBJ2-7; TRBD1 matches 8 bases. This CDR3 region has 18 residues. Germline values: CDR1 MNHNY, CDR2 SVGAGI (reference sequence). Trimming cost V 5 bases and J 3 bases; bases outside gene matches: 18. The CDR3 nucleotides are TGTGCCAGCAGTCCCTCGCCCGACTGGACAGGGAACAACTACGAGCAGTACTTC. Translated: CASSPSPDWTGNNYEQYF.

The genes are TRBV20-1 and TRBJ1-1; D might be TRBD1 (5 bases). Trimming took off 3 bases at V and 3 bases at J, with 17 bases between the two ends. The CDR3 covers 15 residues. Germline-derived CDR1 and CDR2 are DFQATT and SNEGSKA (reference sequence). CDR3 region: CSASILQGGYTEAFF. CDR3 DNA sequence: TGCAGTGCTAGTATCCTTCAGGGAGGGTACACTGAAGCTTTCTTT.

The V and J genes are TRBV28 and TRBJ1-1, with D maybe TRBD1 (5 bases). Deletions cut 3 bases from V and 10 bases from J, with 15 bases between. The CDR3 contains 13 residues. Germline V gene data show CDR1 as MDHEN and CDR2 as SYDVKM. DNA of the CDR3: TGTGCCAGCAGTTTCCCCCTGACAGTGGGAGCTTTCTTT. This sequence encodes CASSFPLTVGAFF.

J is TRBJ2-3 and V is TRBV4-2; D remains ambiguous. The ends were cut back, 5 bases at V and 0 bases at J, with 6 bases in the middle. The CDR3 length is 13 residues. Per germline, CDR1 LGHNA and CDR2 YNFKEQ. CDR3 amino acids: CASSIISTDTQYF. The CDR3 bases are TGTGCCAGCAGCATTATCAGCACAGATACGCAGTATTTT.

Comment on this clone: One junction end does not reproduce the germline sequence, and a read error may be involved. The gene calls are TRBV4-2 and TRBJ1-1, with 9 bases aligning to TRBD1. Germline V gives CDR1 LGHNA, CDR2 YNFKEQ. The CDR3 sequence is 16 residues long. CDR3: CASTQSGTGRNTEAFF. CDR3 DNA sequence: TGTGCCAGCACCCAAAGTGGGACAGGGAGGAACACTGAAGCTTTCTTT.

The table lists this clone with a count of one. This chain joins TRBV3-1 (or the pseudogene TRBV3-2) and TRBJ1-2, with a weak D call TRBD1 (5 bases). Germline assignment: CDR1 LGHDT and CDR2 YNNKEL (reference sequence). CDR3 size: 13 residues. V was clipped by 8 bases and J by 0 bases, with 10 bases between them. In DNA, the CDR3 is TGTGCCAGCGGGCGGGACGCTAACTATGGCTACACCTTC. It specifies CASGRDANYGYTF.

The V gene is TRBV7-9, the J gene TRBJ1-4, with 7 bases lining up with TRBD1. CDR1 and CDR2 (germline): SEHNR, FQNEAQ (reference sequence). The trim removed 6 bases at V and 3 bases at J, leaving 4 bases unmatched. There are 14 residues in the CDR3. The CDR3 DNA is TGTGCCAGCAGTTCCACAGGGGCTAATGAAAAACTGTTTTTT. Protein product: CASSSTGANEKLFF.

The V call is TRBV5-1, the J call TRBJ1-2, with D perhaps TRBD1 (5 bases). CDR3 length: 16 amino acids. V shed 0 bases and J shed 4 bases, with 16 bases lying between them. The germline CDR1 and CDR2 sequences are SGHRS and YFSETQ. Here the CDR3 DNA reads TGCGCCAGCAGCTTGGTCTACCCCGGACATCTCTATGGCTACACCTTC. Its translation is CASSLVYPGHLYGYTF.

This clone was seen more than once but under ten times. J is TRBJ2-1 and V is TRBV7-3; 8 bases match TRBD1. The V and J ends lost 5 bases and 6 bases, in that order; junction bases with no gene match: 12. The V gene's germline CDR1 is SGHTA and CDR2 FQGTGA. The CDR3 has 16 residues. The CDR3 loop reads CASSPRTGGVVNEQFF. The DNA of the CDR3 is TGTGCCAGCAGCCCAAGAACAGGGGGTGTAGTCAATGAGCAGTTCTTC.

This clone showed up just a few times. Here the CDR3 reads CASSEARSNSPLHF. The CDR3 DNA reads as TGTGCCAGCAGTGAAGCCCGGAGCAATTCACCCCTCCACTTT. The chain couples TRBV6-1 to TRBJ1-6, with no clear D. V shed 0 bases and J shed 7 bases, with 7 bases lying between them. The CDR3 contains 14 residues. The germline V gene encodes CDR1 MNHNS and CDR2 SASEGT.

V is TRBV11-2 and J is TRBJ2-5; 11 bases map to TRBD2. There are 17 residues in the CDR3. The J segment lost 2 bases and the V segment lost 5 bases, leaving 10 bases of the junction unmatched. Germline assignment: CDR1 SGHAT and CDR2 FQNNGV. As DNA, the CDR3 is TGTGCCAGCAGCAAAACCGGGACTAGCGGACGACAAGAGACCCAGTACTTC. As protein: CASSKTGTSGRQETQYF. The variable domain in full, completed from reference TRBV11-2 and TRBJ2-5, reads EAGVAQSPRYKIIEKRQSVAFWCNPISGHATLYWYQQILGQGPKLLIQFQNNGVVDDSQLPKDRFSAERLKGVDSTLKIQPAKLEDSAVYLCASSKTGTSGRQETQYFGPGTRLLVL.

This clone was detected a few times. This chain connects TRBV5-6 to TRBJ1-5; no clear D gene. The V and J ends lost 2 bases and 6 bases respectively, with 15 bases between them. Germline V gene data show CDR1 as SGHDT and CDR2 as YYEEEE. The CDR3 totals 15 residues. The CDR3: CASSFKGGWTQPQHF. The CDR3 region has the DNA TGTGCCAGCAGCTTTAAAGGCGGGTGGACTCAGCCCCAGCATTTT. The entire variable domain, with the rest obtained from reference TRBV5-6 and TRBJ1-5, is as follows: DAGVTQSPTHLIKTRGQQVTLRCSPKSGHDTVSWYQQALGQGPQFIFQYYEEEERQRGNFPDRFSGHQFPNYSSELNVNALLLGDSALYLCASSFKGGWTQPQHFGDGTRLSIL.

The genes are TRBV5-1 and TRBJ2-3; the match to TRBD2 covers 8 bases. The junction had 6 bases not matched to a gene; V was cut back by 4 bases and J by 2 bases. CDR1 is SGHRS and CDR2 is YFSETQ in the germline V gene. The CDR3 is 15 residues long. The CDR3 protein is CASSGTSGITDTQYF. The CDR3 bases are TGCGCCAGCAGCGGCACTAGCGGAATCACAGATACGCAGTATTTT. Full variable domain (rest looked up from reference TRBV5-1 and TRBJ2-3): KAGVTQTPRYLIKTRGQQVTLSCSPISGHRSVSWYQQTPGQGLQFLFEYFSETQRNKGNFPGRFSGRQFSNSRSEMNVSTLELGDSALYLCASSGTSGITDTQYFGPGTRLTVL.

This chain uses TRBV3-1 (or the pseudogene TRBV3-2) with TRBJ1-6; TRBD1 aligns across 7 bases. J was trimmed by 7 bases and V by 3 bases; bases with no gene match: 3. The CDR3 loop spans 14 amino acids. Germline lookup yields CDR1 LGHDT and CDR2 YNNKEL (reference sequence). CDR3 residues: CASSQGQLNSPLHF. DNA for the CDR3: TGTGCCAGCAGCCAGGGACAGTTGAATTCACCCCTCCACTTT.

The chain is built from TRBV3-1 (or the pseudogene TRBV3-2) and TRBJ1-4; D might be TRBD1 (6 bases). The CDR3 extends over 14 amino acids. V gave up 2 bases and J gave up 3 bases, with 7 bases separating them. In germline, CDR1 is LGHDT, CDR2 YNNKEL (reference sequence). This CDR3 is CASSQRTANEKLFF. The CDR3 coding sequence is TGTGCCAGCAGCCAAAGGACAGCTAATGAAAAACTGTTTTTT.

The table lists this clone with a count of one. As DNA, the CDR3 is TGTGCCAGCAGTTACTATGTGGCGGGGAAGGGCTCCTACGAGCAGTACTTC. Amino acid sequence: CASSYYVAGKGSYEQYF. The J gene is TRBJ2-7, the V gene TRBV6-2 or TRBV6-3; D might be TRBD2 (6 bases). Germline CDR1 reads MNHEY; CDR2 reads SVGEGT. CDR3 length: 17 amino acids. Trimming took off 1 base at V and 0 bases at J, with 16 bases between the two ends.

V and J are TRBV19 and TRBJ2-7, with D tentatively TRBD2 (8 bases). CDR3 length: 16 residues. V lost 5 bases to trimming and J lost 2 bases, with 19 bases between them. CDR1 LNHDA and CDR2 SQIVND come from the germline V gene (reference sequence). CDR3 in DNA: TGTGCCAGTAGTCCCGGGGGGGGCACAGGGGCCTACGAGCAGTACTTC. Protein sequence: CASSPGGGTGAYEQYF.

The V call is TRBV11-1, the J call TRBJ2-7; 11 bases are a match to TRBD1. With 5 bases clipped from V and 6 bases from J, the junction kept 3 bases outside the gene matches. The CDR3 length is 13 residues. The germline gives CDR1 SGHAT, CDR2 FQDESV (reference sequence). The DNA of the CDR3 is TGTGCCAGCAGCCCCGGGACAGGGGGCGAGCAGTACTTC. Its protein product is CASSPGTGGEQYF.

The chain has TRBV4-1 and TRBJ1-4; 7 bases are a match to TRBD1. The germline CDR1 and CDR2 sequences are MGHRA and YSYEKL. Trimming at V came to 2 bases and at J to 3 bases, leaving 6 bases not matched to a gene. The CDR3 has 16 amino acids. The CDR3 loop is CASSQTNRGSNEKLFF. CDR3 in DNA: TGCGCCAGCAGCCAAACTAACAGGGGCTCTAATGAAAAACTGTTTTTT.

This chain connects TRBV14 to TRBJ2-2; possible D gene TRBD1, 5 bases. Germline CDR1 SGHDN, CDR2 FVKESK. V lost 0 bases to trimming and J lost 1 base, with 9 bases between them. The CDR3 has 16 residues. CDR3 nucleotide sequence: TGTGCCAGCAGCCAAGACAGGGCTTGGAACACCGGGGAGCTGTTTTTT. Amino acid sequence: CASSQDRAWNTGELFF.

The genes are TRBV6-5 and TRBJ2-3; D gene ambiguous. CDR3 length: 12 residues. V was cut by 6 bases and J by 6 bases, with 10 bases left in between. Germline V gene sequence: CDR1 MNHEY, CDR2 SVGAGI. The CDR3 bases are TGTGCCAGCAGAGCCATATCCGATACGCAGTATTTT. Amino acid sequence: CASRAISDTQYF.

The CDR3 spells CASSKGTGGTYEQYF. The CDR3 DNA is TGCGCCAGCAGCAAAGGGACAGGGGGTACCTACGAGCAGTACTTC. This chain joins TRBV5-1 and TRBJ2-7, with 11 bases lining up with TRBD1. The CDR3 has 15 residues. CDR1 SGHRS and CDR2 YFSETQ come from the germline V gene. The trim removed 4 bases at V and 2 bases at J, leaving 5 bases unmatched.

The chain joins TRBV13 to TRBJ1-5, with a tentative D call TRBD1 (5 bases). The CDR3 contains 12 residues. Germline CDR1 PRHDT, CDR2 FYEKMQ (reference sequence). Trimming left V 5 bases short and J 9 bases short, with 11 bases between. CDR3 protein: CASSMGRGPQHF. CDR3 DNA: TGTGCCAGCAGCATGGGGCGGGGGCCCCAGCATTTT.

The gene calls are TRBV5-4 and TRBJ2-5, with 10 bases lining up with TRBD1. Per the germline V gene, CDR1 is SGHNT and CDR2 is YYREEE (reference sequence). V was pared by 4 bases and J by 3 bases, with 3 bases of the junction left unmatched. CDR3 length: 14 amino acids. The CDR3 here is CASSQGQGEETQYF. Here the CDR3 DNA reads TGTGCCAGCAGCCAAGGACAGGGGGAAGAGACCCAGTACTTC.

The rearrangement joins TRBV4-2 to TRBJ1-1; D call uncertain. Germline assignment: CDR1 LGHNA and CDR2 YNFKEQ. V lost 0 bases, J lost 1 base, and 9 bases lay in between. This CDR3 is 15 amino acids long. CDR3 region: CASSQDNSWNTEAFF. The CDR3 DNA is TGTGCCAGCAGCCAAGATAACTCATGGAACACTGAAGCTTTCTTT.

J is TRBJ1-2 and V is TRBV9, with D uncertain. Germline lookup yields CDR1 SGDLS and CDR2 YYNGEE. Trimming pared 3 bases from V and 6 bases from J, leaving 9 bases between. This CDR3 comprises 12 residues. The CDR3 sequence is CASSGAGHGYTF. CDR3 bases: TGTGCCAGCAGCGGGGCAGGCCATGGCTACACCTTC.

This chain connects TRBV7-9 to TRBJ1-2; D is uncertain. V was shortened by 5 bases and J by 0 bases, with 4 bases between the two germline ends. CDR1 is SEHNR, CDR2 FQNEAQ, per germline (reference sequence). The CDR3 has 12 amino acids. The CDR3 DNA is TGTGCCAGCAGCGGCCCTAACTATGGCTACACCTTC. Translating it yields CASSGPNYGYTF.

The chain links TRBV28 to TRBJ1-2; 7 positions agree with TRBD1. The CDR3 sequence is 13 residues long. V was pared by 8 bases and J by 4 bases, with 7 bases of the junction left unmatched. Germline V gene data show CDR1 as MDHEN and CDR2 as SYDVKM. The CDR3 DNA sequence: TGTGCCAGCCAATCCGGGACAGTCTATGGCTACACCTTC. Protein product: CASQSGTVYGYTF.

The V and J genes are TRBV5-6 and TRBJ1-1; 12 nucleotides match TRBD1. J was trimmed by 4 bases and V by 4 bases; bases with no gene match: 14. The CDR3 extends over 18 amino acids. Germline loops: CDR1 SGHDT, CDR2 YYEEEE. CDR3 region: CASSTPGTGGFKSTEAFF. The CDR3, as DNA: TGTGCCAGCAGCACACCCGGGACAGGGGGCTTCAAATCCACTGAAGCTTTCTTT.